The source of this T cell receptor beta chain is a study of monozygotic twins with inflammatory bowel disease. Study conclusions and caveats: Differing T cell subtypes remained indistinguishable. Compared with healthy co-twins, IBD patients showed reduced TCRbeta repertoire diversity by inverse Simpson.

The UMIs contained a 6-nucleotide sample barcode. They were added by template switching during cDNA synthesis. TCRdb re-called the 5' RACE reads, yielding one record per CDR3 amino acid sequence without DNA. The sample has some 330,000 distinct CDR3 sequences; the top ten hold 5% to 6%. The CDR3 sequence is 15 residues long. Germline V gives CDR1 MGHRA, CDR2 YSYEKL. With respect to this clonotype: Its antigen is not identified.

The TCR originated in a human donor with ulcerative colitis or Crohn's disease, or a healthy co-twin of an affected twin (not recorded which). The sample consisted of blood. The rearrangement joins TRBV4-1 to TRBJ2-1; TCRdb indicates TRBD2, and absent DNA this call remains unverified. The CDR3 sequence: CASSLSGGFYNEQFF.